This T cell receptor beta chain was identified in a study of control samples from healthy donors and cancer patients. Germline CDR1 is SGHNT and CDR2 is YENEEA. V was clipped by 2 bases and J by 7 bases; unmatched bases: 3. The CDR3 runs to 13 residues. Libraries were prepared by immunoSEQ multiplex PCR; TCRdb keeps only in-frame clonotypes and omits some of them. Of roughly 100,000 clones in the sample, around 83% were seen once. Sequencing was performed on blood. This receptor was obtained from a woman aged 50 to 65 in good health. J is TRBJ2-7 and V is TRBV11-3; 9 positions agree with TRBD1. The CDR3 region is CASSLWDRVEQYF. The CDR3 DNA is TGTGCCAGCAGCTTATGGGACAGGGTGGAGCAGTACTTC.